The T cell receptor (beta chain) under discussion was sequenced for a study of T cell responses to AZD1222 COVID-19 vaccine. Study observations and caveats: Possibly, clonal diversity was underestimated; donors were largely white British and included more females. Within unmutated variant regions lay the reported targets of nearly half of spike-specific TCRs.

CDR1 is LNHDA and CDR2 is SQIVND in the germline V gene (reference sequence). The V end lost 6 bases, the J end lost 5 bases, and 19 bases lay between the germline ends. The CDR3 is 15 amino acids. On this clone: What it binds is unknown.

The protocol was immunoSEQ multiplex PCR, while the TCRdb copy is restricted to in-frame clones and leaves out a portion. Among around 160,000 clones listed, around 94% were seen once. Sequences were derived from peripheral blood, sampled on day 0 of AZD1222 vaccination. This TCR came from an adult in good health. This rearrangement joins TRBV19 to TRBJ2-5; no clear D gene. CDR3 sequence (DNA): TGTGCCAGTAGCGACCTTCCGGGCCTCTCGGAGACCCAGTACTTC. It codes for CASSDLPGLSETQYF.